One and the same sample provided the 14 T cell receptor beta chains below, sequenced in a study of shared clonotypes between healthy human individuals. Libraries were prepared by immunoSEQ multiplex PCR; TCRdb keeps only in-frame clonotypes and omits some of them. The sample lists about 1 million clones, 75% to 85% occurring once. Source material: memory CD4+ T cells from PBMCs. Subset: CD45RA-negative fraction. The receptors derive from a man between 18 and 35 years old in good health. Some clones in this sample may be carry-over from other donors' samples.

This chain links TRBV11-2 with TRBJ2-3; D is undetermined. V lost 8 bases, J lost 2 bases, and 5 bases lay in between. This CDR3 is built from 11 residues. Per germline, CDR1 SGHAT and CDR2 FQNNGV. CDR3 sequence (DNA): TGTGCCAGCCTGACCACAGATACGCAGTATTTT. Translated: CASLTTDTQYF.

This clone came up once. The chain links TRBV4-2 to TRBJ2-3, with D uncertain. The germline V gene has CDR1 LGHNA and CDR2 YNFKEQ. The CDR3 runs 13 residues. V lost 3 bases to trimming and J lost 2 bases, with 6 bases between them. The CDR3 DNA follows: TGTGCCAGCAGCCAGGGAATCACAGATACGCAGTATTTT. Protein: CASSQGITDTQYF.

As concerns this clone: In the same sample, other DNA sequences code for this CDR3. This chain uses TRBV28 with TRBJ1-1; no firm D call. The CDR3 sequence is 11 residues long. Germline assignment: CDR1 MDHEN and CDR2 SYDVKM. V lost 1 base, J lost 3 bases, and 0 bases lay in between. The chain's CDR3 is CASSLYTEAFF. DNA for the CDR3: TGTGCCAGCAGTTTATACACTGAAGCTTTCTTT.

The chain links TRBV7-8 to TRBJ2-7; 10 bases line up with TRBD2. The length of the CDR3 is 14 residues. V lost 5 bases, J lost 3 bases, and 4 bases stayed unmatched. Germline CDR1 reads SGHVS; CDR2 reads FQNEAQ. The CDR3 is CASSRTSGDYEQYF. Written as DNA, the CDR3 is TGTGCCAGCAGCAGGACTAGCGGAGACTACGAGCAGTACTTC.

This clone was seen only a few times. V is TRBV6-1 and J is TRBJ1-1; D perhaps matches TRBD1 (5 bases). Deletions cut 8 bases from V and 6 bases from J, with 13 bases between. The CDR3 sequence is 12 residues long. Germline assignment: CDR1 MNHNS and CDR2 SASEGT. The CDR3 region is CASGGYLAEAFF. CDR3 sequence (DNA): TGTGCCAGCGGGGGGTACCTCGCTGAAGCTTTCTTT.

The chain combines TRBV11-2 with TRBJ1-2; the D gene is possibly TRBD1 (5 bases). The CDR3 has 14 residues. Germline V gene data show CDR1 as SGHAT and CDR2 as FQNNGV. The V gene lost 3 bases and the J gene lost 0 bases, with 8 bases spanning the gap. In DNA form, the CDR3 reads TGTGCCAGCAGCTTGACAGCCCCTAACTATGGCTACACCTTC. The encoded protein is CASSLTAPNYGYTF.

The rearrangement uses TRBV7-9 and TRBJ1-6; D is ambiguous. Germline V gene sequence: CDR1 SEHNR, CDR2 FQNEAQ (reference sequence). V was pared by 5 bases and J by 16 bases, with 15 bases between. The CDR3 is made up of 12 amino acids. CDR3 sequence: CASSRESSPLHF. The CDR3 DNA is TGTGCCAGCAGCAGGGAAAGCTCCCCACTCCACTTT.

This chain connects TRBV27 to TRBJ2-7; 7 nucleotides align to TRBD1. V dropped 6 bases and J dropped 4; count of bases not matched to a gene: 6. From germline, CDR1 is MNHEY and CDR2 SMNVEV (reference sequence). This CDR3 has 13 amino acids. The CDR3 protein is CASRKGQIYEQYF. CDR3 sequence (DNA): TGTGCCAGCAGAAAGGGACAGATATACGAGCAGTACTTC.

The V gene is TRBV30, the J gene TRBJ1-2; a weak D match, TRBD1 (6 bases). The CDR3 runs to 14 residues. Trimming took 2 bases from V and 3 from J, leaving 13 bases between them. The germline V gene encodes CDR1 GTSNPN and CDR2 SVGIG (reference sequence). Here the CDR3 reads CAWSKQGYDYGYTF. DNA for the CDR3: TGTGCCTGGAGTAAACAGGGTTATGACTATGGCTACACCTTC. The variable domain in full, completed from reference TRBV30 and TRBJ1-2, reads SQTIHQWPATLVQPVGSPLSLECTVEGTSNPNLYWYRQAAGRGLQLLFYSVGIGQISSEVPQNLSASRPQDRQFILSSKKLLLSDSGFYLCAWSKQGYDYGYTFGSGTRLTVV.

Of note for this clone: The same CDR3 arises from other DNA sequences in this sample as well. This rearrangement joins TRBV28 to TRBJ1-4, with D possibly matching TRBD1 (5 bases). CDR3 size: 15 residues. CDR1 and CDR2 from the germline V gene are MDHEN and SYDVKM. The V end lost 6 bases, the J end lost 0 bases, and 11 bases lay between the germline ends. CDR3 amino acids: CASSSPGATNEKLFF. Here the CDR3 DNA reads TGTGCCAGCAGCTCCCCGGGGGCAACTAATGAAAAACTGTTTTTT.

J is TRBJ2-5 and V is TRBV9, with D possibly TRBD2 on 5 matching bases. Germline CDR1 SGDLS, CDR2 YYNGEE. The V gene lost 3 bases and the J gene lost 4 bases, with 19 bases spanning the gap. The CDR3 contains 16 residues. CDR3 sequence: CASSDGPGILGETQYF. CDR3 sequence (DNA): TGTGCCAGCAGCGATGGCCCGGGAATCCTGGGAGAGACCCAGTACTTC. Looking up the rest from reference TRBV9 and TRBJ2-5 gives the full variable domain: DSGVTQTPKHLITATGQRVTLRCSPRSGDLSVYWYQQSLDQGLQFLIQYYNGEERAKGNILERFSAQQFPDLHSELNLSSLELGDSALYFCASSDGPGILGETQYFGPGTRLLVL.

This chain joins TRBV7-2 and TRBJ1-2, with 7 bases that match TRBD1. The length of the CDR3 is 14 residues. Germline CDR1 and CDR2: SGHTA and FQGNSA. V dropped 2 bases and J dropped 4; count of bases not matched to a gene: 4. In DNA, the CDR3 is TGTGCCAGCAGCTTAAACAGGGGTGTCTATGGCTACACCTTC. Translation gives CASSLNRGVYGYTF.

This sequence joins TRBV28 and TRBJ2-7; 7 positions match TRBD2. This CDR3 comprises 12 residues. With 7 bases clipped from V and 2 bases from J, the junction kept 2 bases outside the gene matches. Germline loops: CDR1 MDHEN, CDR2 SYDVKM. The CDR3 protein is CASNGLAYEQYF. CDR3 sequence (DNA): TGTGCCAGCAACGGACTAGCCTACGAGCAGTACTTC.

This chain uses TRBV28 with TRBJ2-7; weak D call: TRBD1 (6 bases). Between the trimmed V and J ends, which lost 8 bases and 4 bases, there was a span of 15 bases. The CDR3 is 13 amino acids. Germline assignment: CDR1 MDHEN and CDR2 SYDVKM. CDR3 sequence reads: CASRRDNPYEQYF. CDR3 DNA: TGTGCCAGCCGAAGGGACAACCCGTACGAGCAGTACTTC.